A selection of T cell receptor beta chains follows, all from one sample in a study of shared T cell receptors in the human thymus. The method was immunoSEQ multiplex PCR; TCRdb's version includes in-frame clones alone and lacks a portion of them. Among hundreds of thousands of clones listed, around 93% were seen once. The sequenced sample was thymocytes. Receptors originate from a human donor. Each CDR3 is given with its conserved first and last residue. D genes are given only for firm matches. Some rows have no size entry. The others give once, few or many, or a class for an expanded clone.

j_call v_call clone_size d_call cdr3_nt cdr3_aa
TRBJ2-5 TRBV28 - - TGTGCCAGCAGTTTAGGGACGGGACTCAGAATTCGGTACCAAGAGACCCAGTACTTC CASSLGTGLRIRYQETQYF
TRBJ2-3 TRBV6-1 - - TGTGCCAGCAGTGATGGGAAACGGGAGTCACATACAGATACGCAGTATTTT CASSDGKRESHTDTQYF
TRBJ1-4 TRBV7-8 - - TGTGCCAGCAGTTTAGAGGCCAAGGAAAAACTGTTTTTT CASSLEAKEKLFF
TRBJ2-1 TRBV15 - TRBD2 TGTGCCACCACCCCAGGTCTCGGCGGGACTAGCGGACATAATCAGGGGAATGAGCAGTTCTTC CATTPGLGGTSGHNQGNEQFF
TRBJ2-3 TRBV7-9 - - TGTGCCAGCAGCTACCTTTGGCAGGTCGACAGCACAGATACGCAGTATTTT CASSYLWQVDSTDTQYF
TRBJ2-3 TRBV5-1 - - TGCGCCAGCAGCCCGGAGAGTTGCACAGATACGCAGTATTTT CASSPESCTDTQYF
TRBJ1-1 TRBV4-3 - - TGCGCCAGCAGCCTTAGGGAGGGGGTTAGTTACACTGAAGCTTTCTTT CASSLREGVSYTEAFF
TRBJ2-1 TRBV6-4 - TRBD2 TGTGCCAGCAGTGCGACTAGCGGGAGCTACAATGAGCAGTTCTTC CASSATSGSYNEQFF
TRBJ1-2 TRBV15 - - TGTGCCACCAGCAGAGCAATCCGGGAAAGCCATGGCTACACCTTC CATSRAIRESHGYTF
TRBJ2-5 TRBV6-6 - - TGTGCCAGCAGTTATGGTAACCAAGAGACCCAGTACTTC CASSYGNQETQYF
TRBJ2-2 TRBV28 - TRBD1 TGTGCCAGCACTAAACAGGGGGCGACCGGGGAGCTGTTTTTT CASTKQGATGELFF
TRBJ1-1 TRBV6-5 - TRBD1 TGTGCCAGCAGTTCGGACAGGCTGAACACTGAAGCTTTCTTT CASSSDRLNTEAFF
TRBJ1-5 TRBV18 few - TGTGCCAGCTCACCACAAACCCTTCATCAGCCCCAGCATTTT CASSPQTLHQPQHF
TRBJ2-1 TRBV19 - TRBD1 TGTGCCAGTAGCCGAGACAGGGACCTTATACGGGTAAGATACAATGAGCAGTTCTTC CASSRDRDLIRVRYNEQFF
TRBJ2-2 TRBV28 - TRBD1 TGTGCCAGCAGTTCTCCTGGACAGGGCTTCGTGCCCGGGGAGCTGTTTTTT CASSSPGQGFVPGELFF
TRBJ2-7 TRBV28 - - TGTGCCAGCGGTGAGGCAGGGACGTACTTC CASGEAGTYF
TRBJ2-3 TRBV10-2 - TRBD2 TGCGCCAGCACCCCGAGGTTAAGCGGGGAGGATACGCAGTATTTT CASTPRLSGEDTQYF
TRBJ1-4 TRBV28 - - TGTGCCAGCAGTCCCCCCAGGGGTTTTAATGAAAAACTGTTTTTT CASSPPRGFNEKLFF
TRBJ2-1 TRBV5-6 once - TGTGCCAGCAGCTTGGGCGGGGCTGAGCAGTTCTTC CASSLGGAEQFF
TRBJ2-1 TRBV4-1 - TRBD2 TGCGCCAGCAGCCAAATGGCGGGAGGTGCCTACAATGAGCAGTTCTTC CASSQMAGGAYNEQFF
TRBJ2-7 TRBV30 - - TGTGCCTGGAGTCCAATCCCTTGGGCTAGCTCCCTTTCCTACGAGCAGTACTTC CAWSPIPWASSLSYEQYF
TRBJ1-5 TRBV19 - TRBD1 TGTGCCAGTAAGGCAGTTGGACAGGGGGTAAATAGCAATCAGCCCCAGCATTTT CASKAVGQGVNSNQPQHF
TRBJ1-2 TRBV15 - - TGTGCCACCAGCAGAGAAAGTGCGAGCACGTATGGCTACACCTTC CATSRESASTYGYTF
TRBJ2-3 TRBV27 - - TGTGCCAGCAGTTTAGATAATACCCGCCTAAGATCCGATACGCAGTATTTT CASSLDNTRLRSDTQYF
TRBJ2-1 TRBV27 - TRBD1 TGTGCCAGCAGTTTATTCCTTGACAGGGGGCGCAACAATGAGCAGTTCTTC CASSLFLDRGRNNEQFF
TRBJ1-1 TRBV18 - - TGTGCCAGCTCACCGGGGAAGAACACTGAAGCTTTCTTT CASSPGKNTEAFF
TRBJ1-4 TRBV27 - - TGTGCCAGCAGTCTTTACAGTGCAACTAATGAAAAACTGTTTTTT CASSLYSATNEKLFF
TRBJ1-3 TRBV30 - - TGTGCCTGGAATGTGCAGGGACATACCTCTGGAAACACCATATATTTT CAWNVQGHTSGNTIYF
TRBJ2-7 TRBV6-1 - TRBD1 TGTGCCAGTGGGCCGGGACAGGGGAAGATCAACGAGCAGTACTTC CASGPGQGKINEQYF
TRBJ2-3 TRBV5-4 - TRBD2 TGTGCCAGCAGCTTCGGGACTAGCGGGAGGGGGACAGATACGCAGTATTTT CASSFGTSGRGTDTQYF
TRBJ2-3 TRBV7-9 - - TGTGCCAGCAGCTTAAAGGCTACGCAGTATTTT CASSLKATQYF
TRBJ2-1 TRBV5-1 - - TGCGCCAGCAGCCCAAAAACTAAGGTCGATGAGCAGTTCTTC CASSPKTKVDEQFF
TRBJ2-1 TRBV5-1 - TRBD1 TGCGCCAGCAGCTCAGGGACAGGGAGGAATGAGCAGTTCTTC CASSSGTGRNEQFF
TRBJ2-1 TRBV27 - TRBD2 TGTGCCAGCAGTCCCAGGGTTCTAGCGGGAAGCAATGAGCAGTTCTTC CASSPRVLAGSNEQFF
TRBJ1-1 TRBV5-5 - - TGTGCCAGCAGCTCGTTGGGACCCGGGTTGTCGGGGAACACTGAAGCTTTCTTT CASSSLGPGLSGNTEAFF
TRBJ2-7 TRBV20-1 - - TGCAGTGCCCAGTCCGAGCAGTACTTC CSAQSEQYF
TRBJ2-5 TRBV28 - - TGTGCCAGCAGTTTGAAGCCTAGTGAAGAGACCCAGTACTTC CASSLKPSEETQYF
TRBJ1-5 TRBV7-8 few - TGTGCCAGCAGCACTCCCTGGCAGCCCCAGCATTTT CASSTPWQPQHF
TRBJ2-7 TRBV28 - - TGTGCCAGCAGTTTACCGTCCCGGGACCCTAAGAAGTACTTC CASSLPSRDPKKYF
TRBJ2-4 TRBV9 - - TGTGCCAGCAGCGTAGAATTTAGCCCCCCCCTGGACATTCAGTACTTC CASSVEFSPPLDIQYF
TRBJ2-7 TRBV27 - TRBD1 TGTGCCAGCAGTTTGGCGTACAGGGGAGCCCTCTACGAGCAGTACTTC CASSLAYRGALYEQYF
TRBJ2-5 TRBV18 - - TGTGCCAGCTCACCCGAGGAAGAGACCCAGTACTTC CASSPEEETQYF
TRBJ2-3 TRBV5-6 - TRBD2 TGTGCCAGCAGCGTCGGGACTAGCGGGAGCACAGATACGCAGTATTTT CASSVGTSGSTDTQYF
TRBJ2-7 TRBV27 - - TGTGCCAGCGCCCGGAGGTTGAGCTCCTACGAGCAGTACTTC CASARRLSSYEQYF